These 32 T cell receptor beta chains came from one sample sequenced in a study of TIL therapy for anti-PD-1-resistant metastatic lung cancer. Sequencing used immunoSEQ v3. Generated by immunoSEQ multiplex PCR, the TCRdb table keeps only in-frame clones and is missing some. Of about 52,000 clones in the sample, around 79% are singletons; the top ten hold 4% to 6%. Time point specified: pre-treatment sample, taken before nivolumab and TIL therapy. The material was blood, obtained at baseline. All receptors come from a woman aged 30-79 years with non-small cell lung cancer.

The chain carries TRBV6-1 and TRBJ2-7; D gene unclear. Between the trimmed V and J ends, which lost 5 bases and 2 bases, there was a span of 13 bases. The CDR3 sequence is 14 residues long. CDR1 is MNHNS and CDR2 is SASEGT in the germline V gene. The CDR3 DNA reads TGTGCCAGCAGTTATTATGGTCCCACCTACGAGCAGTACTTC. It is translated as CASSYYGPTYEQYF.

This clone was detected only a few times. The gene calls are TRBV9 and TRBJ1-5, with 7 bases aligning to TRBD1. The CDR3 is 15 amino acids. Germline values: CDR1 SGDLS, CDR2 YYNGEE. With V trimmed by 0 bases and J by 9 bases, 9 bases remained unmatched. Here the CDR3 DNA reads TGTGCCAGCAGCGTAGGCGACAGGGAGGTTAGGCCCCAGCATTTT. It codes for CASSVGDREVRPQHF.

The sample holds a few counts of this clone. The rearrangement uses TRBV7-2 and TRBJ2-3; weak D call: TRBD1 (6 bases). The CDR3 consists of 14 residues. Germline V CDR1 and CDR2: SGHTA, FQGNSA. V lost 2 bases and J lost 2, with 8 bases in between. CDR3 amino acids: CASSLRGITDTQYF. For the CDR3, the DNA is TGTGCCAGCAGCTTAAGGGGGATCACAGATACGCAGTATTTT. The full variable domain, rest sourced from reference TRBV7-2 and TRBJ2-3, is GAGVSQSPSNKVTEKGKDVELRCDPISGHTALYWYRQSLGQGLEFLIYFQGNSAPDKSGLPSDRFSAERTGGSVSTLTIQRTQQEDSAVYLCASSLRGITDTQYFGPGTRLTVL.

The chain uses TRBV30 and TRBJ1-4; D may be TRBD1 (6 bases). The V gene's germline CDR1 is GTSNPN and CDR2 SVGIG (reference sequence). This CDR3 is built from 16 residues. V was trimmed by 0 bases and J by 12 bases, leaving 23 bases between them. The CDR3 DNA is TGTGCCTGGAGTGTACGGGGTCCTCGAGGGACAAAAGAACTGTTTTTT. Translated, it gives CAWSVRGPRGTKELFF.

The rearrangement uses TRBV11-1 and TRBJ2-3, with unresolved D. This CDR3 region has 14 residues. Trimming cost V 1 base and J 0 bases, with 5 bases left between them. The germline CDR1 and CDR2 sequences are SGHAT and FQDESV (reference sequence). The CDR3 is CASSLGTSTDTQYF. Here the CDR3 DNA reads TGTGCCAGCAGCTTAGGCACCAGCACAGATACGCAGTATTTT.

J is TRBJ1-3 and V is TRBV13, with D perhaps TRBD1 (5 bases). Germline CDR1 and CDR2: PRHDT and FYEKMQ (reference sequence). CDR3 size: 15 residues. Trimming took off 5 bases at V and 2 bases at J, with 13 bases between the two ends. CDR3 coding DNA: TGTGCCAGCAGCCAAGGGTCAGGGACTGGAAACACCATATATTTT. This codes for CASSQGSGTGNTIYF.

On this clone: The DNA is left out, because the CDR3 cannot be placed on it with certainty; the CDR3 is given as TCRdb lists it. V and J are TRBV20-1 and TRBJ1-1. The germline V gene has CDR1 DFQATT and CDR2 SNEGSKA (reference sequence). The CDR3 is made up of 11 amino acids, end residues included. The CDR3 sequence is CSSSENTEAFF.

The chain is built from TRBV19 and TRBJ2-1, with D maybe TRBD2 (5 bases). Germline V CDR1 and CDR2: LNHDA, SQIVND (reference sequence). The CDR3 length is 15 residues. Trimming removed 4 bases from V and 6 bases from J, with 16 bases in between. The CDR3 protein is CASSSSGGPGNEQFF. In DNA, the CDR3 is TGTGCCAGTAGTAGTTCTGGCGGGCCGGGCAATGAGCAGTTCTTC.

The V call is TRBV5-6, the J call TRBJ2-7, with D unresolved. The V end lost 0 bases, the J end lost 4 bases, and 14 bases lay between the germline ends. This CDR3 is built from 15 residues. Germline values: CDR1 SGHDT, CDR2 YYEEEE. CDR3 sequence: CASSLEGRGIYEQYF. In DNA form, the CDR3 reads TGTGCCAGCAGCTTGGAGGGTCGAGGAATTTACGAGCAGTACTTC.

The genes are TRBV6-1 and TRBJ1-5, with D perhaps matching TRBD1 (6 bases). Germline loops: CDR1 MNHNS, CDR2 SASEGT. CDR3 length: 14 residues. Trimming removed 8 bases from V and 3 bases from J, with 14 bases in between. As DNA, the CDR3 is TGTGCCAGCTTAGACGGACAGTCCAATCAGCCCCAGCATTTT. Its protein product is CASLDGQSNQPQHF.

This chain links TRBV29-1 with TRBJ1-3; a weak D match, TRBD1 (5 bases). The CDR3 spans 13 residues. Germline V gene sequence: CDR1 SQVTM, CDR2 ANQGSEA. Trimming stripped 7 bases from V and 8 bases from J, with 18 bases between. The CDR3 sequence: CSAKDTMLDTIYF. The CDR3 region has the DNA TGCAGCGCCAAGGACACCATGTTAGACACCATATATTTT.

J is TRBJ1-2 and V is TRBV7-2, with 7 bases that match TRBD1. Germline assignment: CDR1 SGHTA and CDR2 FQGNSA. With 5 bases clipped from V and 2 bases from J, the junction kept 5 bases outside the gene matches. This CDR3 has 14 residues. CDR3 bases: TGTGCCAGCAGCGTGGGACAGTCAAACTATGGCTACACCTTC. Its protein is CASSVGQSNYGYTF.

This clone has only a few counts. The rearrangement links TRBV7-6 to TRBJ1-1; 7 nucleotides line up with TRBD1. J was trimmed by 0 bases and V by 4 bases; bases with no gene match: 8. The CDR3 spans 16 residues. CDR1 is SGHVS and CDR2 is FNYEAQ in the germline V gene. CDR3 sequence: CASSSGTAPMNTEAFF. The CDR3 nucleotides read TGTGCCAGCAGCTCCGGGACAGCTCCAATGAACACTGAAGCTTTCTTT. Full variable domain (outside the CDR3, taken from reference TRBV7-6 and TRBJ1-1): GAGVSQSPRYKVTKRGQDVALRCDPISGHVSLYWYRQALGQGPEFLTYFNYEAQQDKSGLPNDRFSAERPEGSISTLTIQRTEQRDSAMYRCASSSGTAPMNTEAFFGQGTRLTVV.

This chain links TRBV7-2 with TRBJ2-3; D not resolved. CDR1 SGHTA and CDR2 FQGNSA come from the germline V gene. V lost 5 bases and J 3 bases, leaving 12 bases between the germline ends. The CDR3 is made up of 14 amino acids. CDR3 residues: CASSLLGRTDTQYF. The CDR3 DNA follows: TGTGCCAGCAGCCTACTTGGTAGGACAGATACGCAGTATTTT. Full variable domain (remainder filled in from reference TRBV7-2 and TRBJ2-3): GAGVSQSPSNKVTEKGKDVELRCDPISGHTALYWYRQSLGQGLEFLIYFQGNSAPDKSGLPSDRFSAERTGGSVSTLTIQRTQQEDSAVYLCASSLLGRTDTQYFGPGTRLTVL.

The chain has TRBV4-1 and TRBJ2-7; D is possibly TRBD1 or TRBD2 (5 bases each). The CDR3 loop spans 15 amino acids. Looked up from germline, CDR1 is MGHRA and CDR2 is YSYEKL. The germline V and J ends were trimmed by 2 bases and 4 bases, with 15 bases remaining between them. The CDR3 reads CASSQITGGRYEQYF. CDR3 DNA: TGCGCCAGCAGCCAAATAACAGGAGGAAGATACGAGCAGTACTTC.

Of note for this clone: Germline and junction disagree at one end, which may indicate a read error. The rearrangement joins TRBV7-2 to TRBJ1-5, with a possible D match to TRBD1 (5 bases). This CDR3 region has 16 residues. Germline V gene lookup returns CDR1 SGHTA and CDR2 FQGNSA. CDR3 sequence reads: CASTLWGGIGNQPQHF. The CDR3 nucleotides read TGTGCCAGCACCTTATGGGGGGGAATCGGCAATCAGCCCCAGCATTTT.

This rearrangement joins TRBV9 to TRBJ2-7, with TRBD1 matching 12 bases. The length of the CDR3 is 15 residues. The trim removed 3 bases at V and 5 bases at J, leaving 6 bases unmatched. Germline-derived CDR1 and CDR2 are SGDLS and YYNGEE. The CDR3 nucleotides read TGTGCCAGCAGCGGGGGACAGGGGGCGCCCAACGAGCAGTACTTC. Translation: CASSGGQGAPNEQYF.

This clone was found once. V is TRBV15 and J is TRBJ2-7, with TRBD1 identical over 9 bases. The V gene's germline CDR1 is LNHNV and CDR2 YYDKDF (reference sequence). With 2 bases clipped from V and 3 bases from J, the junction kept 5 bases outside the gene matches. The CDR3 has 15 amino acids. Here the CDR3 reads CATSRYRDRDYEQYF. The DNA of the CDR3 is TGTGCCACCAGCAGATACCGGGACAGGGACTACGAGCAGTACTTC.

The gene calls are TRBV6-5 and TRBJ2-2; D is unresolved. V dropped 7 bases and J dropped 4 bases, with 4 bases sitting between them. The CDR3 has 11 residues. Germline-derived CDR1 and CDR2 are MNHEY and SVGAGI. In DNA form, the CDR3 reads TGTGCCAGCACCGCCACCGGGGAGCTGTTTTTT. Translating it yields CASTATGELFF.

The chain recombines TRBV2 with TRBJ1-3; 9 nucleotides agree with TRBD1. Germline CDR1 and CDR2: SNHLY and FYNNEI. V was clipped by 6 bases and J by 1 base; unmatched bases: 7. The CDR3 spans 16 residues. The CDR3 DNA is TGTGCCAGCAGCGCCGGGACAGGGCTTTCTGGAAACACCATATATTTT. This encodes CASSAGTGLSGNTIYF.

This chain connects TRBV29-1 to TRBJ1-2; D unresolved. Per germline, CDR1 SQVTM and CDR2 ANQGSEA. This CDR3 region has 11 residues. Trimming cost V 3 bases and J 2 bases, with 4 bases left between them. DNA for the CDR3: TGCAGCGTTGAGGAGAACTATGGCTACACCTTC. It codes for CSVEENYGYTF. Using reference TRBV29-1 and TRBJ1-2 for the parts outside the CDR3, the full variable domain is SAVISQKPSRDICQRGTSLTIQCQVDSQVTMMFWYRQQPGQSLTLIATANQGSEATYESGFVIDKFPISRPNLTFSTLTVSNMSPEDSSIYLCSVEENYGYTFGSGTRLTVV.

The chain is built from TRBV4-3 and TRBJ1-2; D is uncertain. This CDR3 has 15 amino acids. Per the germline V gene, CDR1 is LGHNA and CDR2 is YSLEER. Trimming left V 3 bases short and J 5 bases short, with 16 bases between. CDR3 amino acids: CASSHEHSAVYGYTF. The CDR3 DNA reads as TGCGCCAGCAGCCACGAGCACTCAGCCGTTTATGGCTACACCTTC.

The chain recombines TRBV19 with TRBJ1-5, with D tentatively TRBD1 (6 bases). The V gene's germline CDR1 is LNHDA and CDR2 SQIVND (reference sequence). CDR3 length: 16 amino acids. V lost 3 bases and J 0 bases, leaving 12 bases between the germline ends. The CDR3 is CASSIRGHYSNQPQHF. CDR3 in DNA: TGTGCCAGTAGTATTAGGGGACACTATAGCAATCAGCCCCAGCATTTT. Together with reference TRBV19 and TRBJ1-5, the CDR3 gives the full variable domain: DGGITQSPKYLFRKEGQNVTLSCEQNLNHDAMYWYRQDPGQGLRLIYYSQIVNDFQKGDIAEGYSVSREKKESFPLTVTSAQKNPTAFYLCASSIRGHYSNQPQHFGDGTRLSIL.

The chain recombines TRBV19 with TRBJ1-1, with D perhaps matching TRBD1 (5 bases). V was trimmed by 7 bases and J by 3 bases, leaving 9 bases between them. Per the germline V gene, CDR1 is LNHDA and CDR2 is SQIVND (reference sequence). The CDR3 has 12 amino acids. CDR3 nucleotide sequence: TGTGCCAGTAAGGTGGGGCACACTGAAGCTTTCTTT. Its protein product is CASKVGHTEAFF.

The genes are TRBV9 and TRBJ2-3, with D unclear. V dropped 7 bases and J dropped 0 bases, with 15 bases sitting between them. CDR1 and CDR2 from the germline V gene are SGDLS and YYNGEE. The CDR3 runs to 15 residues. The CDR3 coding sequence is TGTGCCAGCCGCCTTGGCCCCTCTAGCACAGATACGCAGTATTTT. Translated: CASRLGPSSTDTQYF.

The V gene is TRBV29-1, the J gene TRBJ2-1; TRBD2 matches 8 bases. Losses at the gene ends were 5 bases for V and 2 bases for J; bases not matched to a gene: 8. Germline V lookup: CDR1 SQVTM, CDR2 ANQGSEA. This CDR3 comprises 15 residues. The CDR3 DNA follows: TGCAGCGTTCCCAGTGAGCGGGGGACCTACAATGAGCAGTTCTTC. Its protein product is CSVPSERGTYNEQFF.

The chain joins TRBV20-1 to TRBJ1-1; no definite D call. The CDR3 sequence is 8 residues long. Per germline, CDR1 DFQATT and CDR2 SNEGSKA (reference sequence). The CDR3: CSPTGAFF. The CDR3 DNA follows: TGCAGCCCCACCGGAGCTTTCTTT.

V gene TRBV7-6 combines with J gene TRBJ1-1; 12 nucleotides line up with TRBD1. In germline, CDR1 is SGHVS, CDR2 FNYEAQ. The CDR3 totals 16 residues. Trimming took 6 bases from V and 5 from J; bases not matched to a gene: 10. CDR3 sequence (DNA): TGTGCCAGCAGTTCCGTTCCGGGACAGGGGGCAACTGAAGCTTTCTTT. It encodes CASSSVPGQGATEAFF. The full variable domain, completed using reference TRBV7-6 and TRBJ1-1, is GAGVSQSPRYKVTKRGQDVALRCDPISGHVSLYWYRQALGQGPEFLTYFNYEAQQDKSGLPNDRFSAERPEGSISTLTIQRTEQRDSAMYRCASSSVPGQGATEAFFGQGTRLTVV.

The chain couples TRBV6-5 to TRBJ1-3, with TRBD1 matching 9 bases. Germline V CDR1 and CDR2: MNHEY, SVGAGI. Trimming cost V 2 bases and J 4 bases; bases outside gene matches: 3. This CDR3 is built from 15 residues. CDR3 amino acids: CASSYGQGTGNTIYF. The DNA for the CDR3 is TGTGCCAGCAGTTACGGACAGGGGACAGGAAACACCATATATTTT.

The genes are TRBV19 and TRBJ1-5, with TRBD1 identical over 7 bases. The CDR3 consists of 13 residues. Germline V lookup: CDR1 LNHDA, CDR2 SQIVND (reference sequence). V lost 6 bases, J lost 5 bases, and 4 bases stayed unmatched. The CDR3 nucleotides are TGTGCCAGTAGAAATCAGGGGGATCAGCCCCAGCATTTT. The encoded protein is CASRNQGDQPQHF.

CDR3 residues: CASSSPRQTYGYTF. CDR3 nucleotides: TGTGCCAGCAGCTCGCCCCGACAGACCTATGGCTACACCTTC. The chain links TRBV7-9 to TRBJ1-2, with D maybe TRBD1 (5 bases). Germline assignment: CDR1 SEHNR and CDR2 FQNEAQ (reference sequence). This CDR3 spans 14 amino acids. V was shortened by 4 bases and J by 4 bases, with 13 bases between the two germline ends.

This chain connects TRBV5-1 to TRBJ2-1; 10 bases align to TRBD2. The CDR3 is 17 residues long. CDR1 and CDR2 from the germline V gene are SGHRS and YFSETQ. After removal of 2 bases from V and 1 base from J, the junction contained 6 bases not matched to a gene. For the CDR3, the DNA is TGCGCCAGCAGCTTAAGGACTAGCGGAGGGTCCTACAATGAGCAGTTCTTC. It specifies CASSLRTSGGSYNEQFF.